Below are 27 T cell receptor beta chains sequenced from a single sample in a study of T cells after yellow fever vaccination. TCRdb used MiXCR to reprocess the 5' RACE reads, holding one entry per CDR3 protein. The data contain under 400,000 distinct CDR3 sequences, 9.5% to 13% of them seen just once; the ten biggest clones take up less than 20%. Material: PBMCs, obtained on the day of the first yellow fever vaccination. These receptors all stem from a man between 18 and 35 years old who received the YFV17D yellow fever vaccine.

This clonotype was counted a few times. The DNA of the CDR3 is TGCGCCAGCAGTCAATCTCAGGACAGGGGCTTCAACGAGCAGTACTTC. Translating gives CASSQSQDRGFNEQYF. The V and J genes are TRBV23-1 and TRBJ2-7; 9 bases match TRBD1. TRBV23-1 is classed as an ORF, of uncertain function. The CDR3 totals 16 residues. V gave up 0 bases and J gave up 5 bases; unmatched junction bases: 8.

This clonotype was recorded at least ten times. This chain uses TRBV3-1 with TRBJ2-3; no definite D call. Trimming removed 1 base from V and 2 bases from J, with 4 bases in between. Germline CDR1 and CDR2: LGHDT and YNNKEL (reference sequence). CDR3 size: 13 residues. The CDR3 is CASSQVTTDTQYF. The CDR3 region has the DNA TGTGCCAGCAGCCAAGTTACCACAGATACGCAGTATTTT.

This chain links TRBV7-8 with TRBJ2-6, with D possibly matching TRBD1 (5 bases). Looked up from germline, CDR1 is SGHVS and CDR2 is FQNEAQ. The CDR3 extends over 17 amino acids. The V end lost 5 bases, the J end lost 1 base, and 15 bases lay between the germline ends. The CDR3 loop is CASSLGWGASGANVLTF. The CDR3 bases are TGTGCCAGCAGCCTTGGATGGGGCGCGTCTGGGGCCAACGTCCTGACTTTC.

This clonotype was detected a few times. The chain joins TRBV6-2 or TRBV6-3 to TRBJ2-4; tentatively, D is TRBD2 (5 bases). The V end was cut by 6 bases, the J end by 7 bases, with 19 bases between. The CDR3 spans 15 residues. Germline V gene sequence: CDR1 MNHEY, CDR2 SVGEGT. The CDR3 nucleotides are TGTGCCAGCAGGACCGTCGCGGGCCCAAGGAACATTCAGTACTTC. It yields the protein CASRTVAGPRNIQYF.

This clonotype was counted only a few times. CDR3 protein: CASSTTLDTIYF. Here the CDR3 DNA reads TGTGCCAGCAGTACGACTTTAGACACCATATATTTT. The chain employs TRBV6-5 and TRBJ1-3; D is unclear. Germline-derived CDR1 and CDR2 are MNHEY and SVGAGI. V was trimmed by 5 bases and J by 8 bases, leaving 10 bases between them. The CDR3 length is 12 residues.

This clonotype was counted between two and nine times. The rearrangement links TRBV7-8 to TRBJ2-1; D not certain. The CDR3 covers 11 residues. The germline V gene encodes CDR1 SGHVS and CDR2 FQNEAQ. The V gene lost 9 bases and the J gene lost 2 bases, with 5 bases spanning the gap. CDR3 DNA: TGTGCCAGTCAGACCTACAATGAGCAGTTCTTC. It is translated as CASQTYNEQFF.

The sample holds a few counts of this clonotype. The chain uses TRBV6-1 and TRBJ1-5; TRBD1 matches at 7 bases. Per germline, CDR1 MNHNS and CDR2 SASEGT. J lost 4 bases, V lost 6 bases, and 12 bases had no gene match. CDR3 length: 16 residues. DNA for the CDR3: TGTGCCAGCAGACCTGCCCCCGGACAGGAAAATCAGCCCCAGCATTTT. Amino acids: CASRPAPGQENQPQHF.

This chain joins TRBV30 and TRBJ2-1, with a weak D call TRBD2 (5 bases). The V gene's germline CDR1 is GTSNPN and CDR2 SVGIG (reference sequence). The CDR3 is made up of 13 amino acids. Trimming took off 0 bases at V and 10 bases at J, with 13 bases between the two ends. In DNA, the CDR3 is TGTGCCTGGAGTGTAAGGCTACGAGGGGAGCAGTTCTTC. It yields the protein CAWSVRLRGEQFF.

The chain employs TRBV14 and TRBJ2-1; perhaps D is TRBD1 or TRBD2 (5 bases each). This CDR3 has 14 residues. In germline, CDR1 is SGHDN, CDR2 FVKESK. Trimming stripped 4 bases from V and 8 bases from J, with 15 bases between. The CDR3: CASSPVGWDHEQFF. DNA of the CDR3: TGTGCCAGCAGCCCAGTGGGATGGGACCATGAGCAGTTCTTC.

The CDR3 DNA reads as TGTGCCAGCAGTTACTCCGTCAGCGCACCCCTCCACTTT. Translating gives CASSYSVSAPLHF. The gene calls are TRBV6-5 and TRBJ1-6; D unclear. The CDR3 extends over 13 amino acids. Trimming cost V 0 bases and J 11 bases, with 8 bases left between them. The germline gives CDR1 MNHEY, CDR2 SVGAGI.

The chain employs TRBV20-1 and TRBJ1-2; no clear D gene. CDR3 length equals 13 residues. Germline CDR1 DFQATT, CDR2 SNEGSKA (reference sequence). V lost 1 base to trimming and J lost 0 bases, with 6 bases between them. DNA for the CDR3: TGCAGTGCTAGAGGGAGAGCTAACTATGGCTACACCTTC. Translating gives CSARGRANYGYTF.

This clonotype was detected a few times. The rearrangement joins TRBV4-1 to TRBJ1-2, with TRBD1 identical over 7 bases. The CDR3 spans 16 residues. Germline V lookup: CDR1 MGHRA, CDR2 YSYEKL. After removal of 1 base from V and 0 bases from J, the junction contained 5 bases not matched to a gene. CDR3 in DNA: TGCGCCAGCAGCCAAGTTGTTAGGGGGCCTAACTATGGCTACACCTTC. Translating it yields CASSQVVRGPNYGYTF.

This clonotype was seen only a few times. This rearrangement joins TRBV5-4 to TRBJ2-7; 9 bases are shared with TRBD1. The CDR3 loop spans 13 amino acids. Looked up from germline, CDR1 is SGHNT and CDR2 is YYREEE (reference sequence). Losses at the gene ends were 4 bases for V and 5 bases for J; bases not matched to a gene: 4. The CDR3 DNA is TGTGCCAGCAGCAAACAGGGGGCGGACGAGCAGTACGTC. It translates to CASSKQGADEQYV.

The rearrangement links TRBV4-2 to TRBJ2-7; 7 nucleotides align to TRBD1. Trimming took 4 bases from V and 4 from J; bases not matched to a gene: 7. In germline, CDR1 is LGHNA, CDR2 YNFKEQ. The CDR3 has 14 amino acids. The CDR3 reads CASSLQGQIYEQYF. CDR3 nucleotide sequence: TGTGCCAGCAGCCTACAGGGGCAGATTTACGAGCAGTACTTC.

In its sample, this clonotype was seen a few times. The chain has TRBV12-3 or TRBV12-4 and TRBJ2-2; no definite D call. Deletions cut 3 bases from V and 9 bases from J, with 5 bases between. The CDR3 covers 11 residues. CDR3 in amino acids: CASSFIRELFF. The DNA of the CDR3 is TGTGCCAGCAGTTTTATCAGGGAGCTGTTTTTT.

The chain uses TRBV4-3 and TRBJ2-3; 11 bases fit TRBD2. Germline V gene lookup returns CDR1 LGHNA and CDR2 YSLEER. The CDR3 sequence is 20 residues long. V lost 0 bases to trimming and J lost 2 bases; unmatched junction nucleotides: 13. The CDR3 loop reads CASSQDLAGGLSLDTDTQYF. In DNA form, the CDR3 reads TGCGCCAGCAGCCAAGATCTAGCGGGGGGCCTCTCGTTAGACACAGATACGCAGTATTTT.

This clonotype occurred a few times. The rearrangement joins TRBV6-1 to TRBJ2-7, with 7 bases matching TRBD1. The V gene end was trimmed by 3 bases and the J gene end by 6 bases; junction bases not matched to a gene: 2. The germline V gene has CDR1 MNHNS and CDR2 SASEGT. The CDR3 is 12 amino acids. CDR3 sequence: CASSETGIEQYV. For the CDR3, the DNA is TGTGCCAGCAGTGAGACAGGGATCGAGCAGTACGTC.

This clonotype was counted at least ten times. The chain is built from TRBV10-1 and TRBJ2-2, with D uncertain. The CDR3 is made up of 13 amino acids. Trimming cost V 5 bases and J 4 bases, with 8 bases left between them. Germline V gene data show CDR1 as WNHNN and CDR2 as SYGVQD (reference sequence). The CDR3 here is CASSPWVTGELFF. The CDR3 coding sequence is TGCGCCAGCAGTCCCTGGGTCACCGGGGAGCTGTTTTTT.

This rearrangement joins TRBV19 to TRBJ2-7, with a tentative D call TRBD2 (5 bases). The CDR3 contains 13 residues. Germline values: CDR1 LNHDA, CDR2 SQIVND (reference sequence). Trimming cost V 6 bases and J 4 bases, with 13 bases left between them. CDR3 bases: TGTGCCAGTAGCAATCGGGGTGGGTACGAGCAGTACTTC. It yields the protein CASSNRGGYEQYF.

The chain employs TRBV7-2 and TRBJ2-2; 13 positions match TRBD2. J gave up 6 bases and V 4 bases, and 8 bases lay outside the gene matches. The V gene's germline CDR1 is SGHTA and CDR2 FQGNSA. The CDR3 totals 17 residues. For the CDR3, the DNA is TGTGCCAGCAGCTGGGCAGGGGGGACTAGCGGGGCCGGGGAGCTGTTTTTT. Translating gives CASSWAGGTSGAGELFF.

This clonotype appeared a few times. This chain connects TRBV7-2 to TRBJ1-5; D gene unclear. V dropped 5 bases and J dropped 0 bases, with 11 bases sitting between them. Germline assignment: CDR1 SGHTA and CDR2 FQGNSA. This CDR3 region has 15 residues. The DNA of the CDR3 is TGTGCCAGCAGCCGGACCGGTAATAGCAATCAGCCCCAGCATTTT. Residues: CASSRTGNSNQPQHF.

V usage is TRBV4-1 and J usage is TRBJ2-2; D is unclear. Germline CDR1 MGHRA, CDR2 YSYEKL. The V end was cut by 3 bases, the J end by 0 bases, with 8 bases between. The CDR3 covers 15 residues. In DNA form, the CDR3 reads TGCGCCAGCAGCCACCGACAAACGAACACCGGGGAGCTGTTTTTT. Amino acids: CASSHRQTNTGELFF.

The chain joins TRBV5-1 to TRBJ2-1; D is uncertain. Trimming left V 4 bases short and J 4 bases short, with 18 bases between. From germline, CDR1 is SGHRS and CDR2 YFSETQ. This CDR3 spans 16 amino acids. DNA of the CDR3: TGCGCCAGCAGCCCGGGCGCCATGGGCCTATACAATGAGCAGTTCTTC. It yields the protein CASSPGAMGLYNEQFF.

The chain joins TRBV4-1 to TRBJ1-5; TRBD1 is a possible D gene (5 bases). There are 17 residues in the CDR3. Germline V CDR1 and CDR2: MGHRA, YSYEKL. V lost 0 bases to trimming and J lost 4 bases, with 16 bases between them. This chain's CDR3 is CASSQEAGVPRNQPQHF. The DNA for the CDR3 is TGCGCCAGCAGCCAAGAAGCGGGGGTCCCACGGAATCAGCCCCAGCATTTT.

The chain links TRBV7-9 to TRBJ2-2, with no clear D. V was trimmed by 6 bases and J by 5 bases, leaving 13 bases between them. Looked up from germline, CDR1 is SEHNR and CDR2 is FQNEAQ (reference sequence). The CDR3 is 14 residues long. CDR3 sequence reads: CASRPPVQTGELFF. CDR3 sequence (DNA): TGTGCCAGCAGACCCCCGGTACAGACCGGGGAGCTGTTTTTT.

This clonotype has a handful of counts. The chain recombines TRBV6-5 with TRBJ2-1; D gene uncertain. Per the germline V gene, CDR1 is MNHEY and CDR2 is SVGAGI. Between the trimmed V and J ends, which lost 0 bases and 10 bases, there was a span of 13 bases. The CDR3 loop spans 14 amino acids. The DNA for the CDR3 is TGTGCCAGCAGTTACTCGGACGCGCTGGGAGAGCAGTTCTTC. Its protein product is CASSYSDALGEQFF.

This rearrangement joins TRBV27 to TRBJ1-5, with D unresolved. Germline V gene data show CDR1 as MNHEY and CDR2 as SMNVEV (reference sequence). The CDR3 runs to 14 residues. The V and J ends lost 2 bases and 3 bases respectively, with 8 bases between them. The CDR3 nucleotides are TGTGCCAGCAGTTTAAGACCGGCCAATCAGCCCCAGCATTTT. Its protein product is CASSLRPANQPQHF.